This TCR beta chain derives from a study of vaccination effects on CD4 cells after COVID-19. Germline-derived CDR1 and CDR2 are MNHEY and SVGAGI. Losses at the gene ends were 4 bases for V and 6 bases for J; bases not matched to a gene: 7. This CDR3 has 16 residues. This clone was recorded only once. The antigen remains unidentified. TCRdb's table, derived via immunoSEQ multiplex PCR, lists solely in-frame clones and lacks some. Among 67,000 or so clones, under 75% were seen once, and the ten largest hold approximately 4%. ViraFEST assay sequencing came after antigen-specific CD4+ T cells were expanded with viral peptide pools. CD4+ T cell isolation took place after less than 13 days of culture. In the vaccine recipients, nucleocapsid antibodies were negative and there was no prior SARS-CoV-2 infection. Cultures used roughly 2.2 million PBMC per well, about 10 IU/ml IL-2 and approximately 10 ug/ml peptides. A half-medium replacement with IL-2 medium was carried out on days 3 and 7.

General observations from the study: In the study, convalescent patients were few, and early post-infection timepoints were absent.

The clonotype was recovered from a human donor who received a COVID-19 vaccine. The sample here was CD4+ T cells from PBMCs cultured with HCoV-OC43 spike peptides, taken before COVID-19 vaccination. Subset given: HCoV-OC43 spike overlapping peptide pool stimulation. This sequence joins TRBV6-5 and TRBJ2-1, with 12 positions matching TRBD2. The CDR3 DNA follows: TGTGCCAGCAGTTCAAATCTAGCGGGGGGGTTCAATGAGCAGTTCTTC. This encodes CASSSNLAGGFNEQFF.